Listed below are T cell receptor beta chains from one sample, sequenced in a study of blood T cell repertoires in COVID-19. TCRdb keeps only in-frame clones here, not all; method: immunoSEQ multiplex PCR. The sample gives 70,000 to 95,000 clones, approximately 85% of which show up once; roughly 25% is in the top ten. The specimen sequenced was peripheral blood. The origin of the receptors is a human donor in a cohort sampled during active COVID-19. The CDR3 runs from the conserved cysteine through the conserved F or W. A D gene is named only where the DNA matches it firmly.

v_call	d_call	j_call	cdr3_aa
TRBV5-4	TRBD1	TRBJ2-1	CASSREGGGNEQFF
TRBV9	TRBD2	TRBJ2-2	CASRSGTSGAGELFF
TRBV19	TRBD1	TRBJ2-2	CAIGTGTGELFF
TRBV15	TRBD2	TRBJ2-3	CATSSLSGLAGSTDTQYF
TRBV29-1	TRBD1	TRBJ1-4	CSGMTGGNEKLFF
TRBV7-2	-	TRBJ2-3	CASSLAGGSTDTQYF
TRBV10-3	-	TRBJ1-1	CAISVQGTDTEAFF
TRBV6-1	-	TRBJ2-7	CASSENTGSYEQYF
TRBV4-3	TRBD1	TRBJ1-3	CASSQELGQGTNTIYF
TRBV4-2	TRBD1	TRBJ2-2	CASSQGPETGGGRELFF
TRBV7-2	TRBD2	TRBJ2-2	CASSVATSGGIGELFF
TRBV2	-	TRBJ1-5	CASSERGFGNQPQHF
TRBV13	-	TRBJ1-4	CASSLRTEKLFF
TRBV7-2	-	TRBJ2-5	CASSSQSQETQYF
TRBV24-1	-	TRBJ2-2	CATSEPPAQTNTGELFF
TRBV10-2	-	TRBJ2-7	CASSERSGTYEQYF
TRBV5-7	TRBD1	TRBJ2-2	CASSRTGAPNLNTGELFF
TRBV10-3	-	TRBJ2-7	CATVASDRDSYEQYF
TRBV6-5	TRBD1	TRBJ1-1	CASSPGQHTEAFF
TRBV4-3	TRBD1	TRBJ1-2	CASSQRGTGGGYTF
TRBV3-1/TRBV3-2	-	TRBJ1-1	CASSQGGIRRNAAFF
TRBV27	-	TRBJ2-2	CASSPSSPGELFF
TRBV5-1	-	TRBJ2-5	CASSLGGGETQYF
TRBV6-1	-	TRBJ2-7	CASSELVRAYEQYF
TRBV30	TRBD1	TRBJ1-1	CAWRGQGGTEAFF
TRBV7-6	TRBD1	TRBJ2-7	CASSPGQGRYEQYF
TRBV7-2	TRBD2	TRBJ2-5	CASSLRLAGVMETQYF
TRBV19	TRBD1	TRBJ2-2	CASSITGDTGELFF
TRBV9	TRBD2	TRBJ2-2	CASRRSGGDTGELFF
TRBV28	-	TRBJ2-3	CASSLLRGTDTQYF
TRBV5-1	-	TRBJ2-3	CASSFLGGFTDTQYF
TRBV18	TRBD1	TRBJ1-1	CASSPGQDTEAFF
TRBV18	-	TRBJ2-3	CASSPDMADTQYF
TRBV11-2	TRBD2	TRBJ2-1	CASSPGGGTYNEQFF
TRBV20-1	-	TRBJ2-1	CSASQTTLGREQFF
TRBV18	-	TRBJ1-4	CASSEGREKLFF
TRBV9	TRBD2	TRBJ2-7	CASSVAGGPGEQYF
TRBV30	TRBD1	TRBJ1-4	CAWNPVGGGEKLFF
TRBV19	-	TRBJ1-1	CASRGREDTEAFF
TRBV19	TRBD2	TRBJ2-7	CATGDGTSGVYEQYF
TRBV5-4	TRBD1	TRBJ1-1	CASSLMTGKSQQAFF
TRBV6-5	TRBD1	TRBJ2-7	CASSPGTASYEQYF
TRBV18	-	TRBJ2-1	CASSPRTQNEQFF
TRBV5-1	TRBD1	TRBJ2-7	CASSMTGQYEQYF
TRBV27	-	TRBJ2-6	CASSFPSSGANVLTF
TRBV2	-	TRBJ2-5	CASRRATEQETQYF
TRBV4-3	-	TRBJ2-7	CASSSSPGYEQYF
TRBV4-1	TRBD2	TRBJ2-2	CASKGQAGVGELFF
TRBV5-1	TRBD1	TRBJ2-5	CASSLGQGPIETQYF
TRBV30	TRBD1	TRBJ1-2	CAWGDRGRYGYTF
TRBV29-1	TRBD2	TRBJ2-1	CSVEKGGVSSGRYNEQFF
TRBV7-9	TRBD2	TRBJ2-5	CASSLAGLQETQYF
TRBV6-5	TRBD1	TRBJ2-1	CASSYLLGQNNEQFF
TRBV10-3	-	TRBJ1-2	CAISESRGGVGYTF
TRBV7-6	-	TRBJ2-1	CASSLDPSSYNEQFF